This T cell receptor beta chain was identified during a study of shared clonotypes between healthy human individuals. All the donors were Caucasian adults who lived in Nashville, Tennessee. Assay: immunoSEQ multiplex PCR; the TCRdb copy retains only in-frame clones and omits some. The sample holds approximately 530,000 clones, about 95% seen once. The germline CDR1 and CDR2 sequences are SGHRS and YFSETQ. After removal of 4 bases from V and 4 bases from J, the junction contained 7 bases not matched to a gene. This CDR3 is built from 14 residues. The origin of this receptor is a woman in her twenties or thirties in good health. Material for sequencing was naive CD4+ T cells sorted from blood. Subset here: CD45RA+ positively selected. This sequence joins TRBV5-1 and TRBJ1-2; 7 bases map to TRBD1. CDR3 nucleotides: TGCGCCAGCAGCCTAGACAGGGTGGGCTATGGCTACACCTTC. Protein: CASSLDRVGYGYTF.